The 27 T cell receptor beta chains below were found in one sample sequenced in a study of CD8 T cells in Susac syndrome. Reverse transcription of about 0.5 to 1 ug RNA was performed with random hexamers. From the immunoSEQ multiplex PCR reads, TCRdb called clonotypes with MiXCR, one entry per CDR3 protein. The table has approximately 220,000 distinct CDR3 sequences, 95% seen once. Material for sequencing was CD4+ T cells from PBMCs. These receptor sequences come from a human donor with multiple sclerosis.

V gene TRBV20-1 combines with J gene TRBJ2-7; 9 nucleotides line up with TRBD1. With 1 base clipped from V and 0 bases from J, the junction kept 7 bases outside the gene matches. This CDR3 comprises 16 residues. CDR1 is DFQATT and CDR2 is SNEGSKA in the germline V gene (reference sequence). CDR3 protein: CSARGRTGGYSYEQYF. The CDR3 region has the DNA TGCAGTGCTAGAGGTAGAACAGGGGGCTACTCCTACGAGCAGTACTTC.

This chain links TRBV7-2 with TRBJ1-1; the D is unclear. The CDR3 totals 13 residues. Per germline, CDR1 SGHTA and CDR2 FQGNSA. With 5 bases removed from V and 1 base from J, the gap between germline ends came to 8 bases. CDR3: CASSLQWNTEAFF. The CDR3 DNA is TGTGCCAGCAGCCTTCAATGGAACACTGAAGCTTTCTTT.

This rearrangement joins TRBV27 to TRBJ1-1; D remains unclear. V shed 3 bases and J shed 7 bases, with 12 bases lying between them. Germline-derived CDR1 and CDR2 are MNHEY and SMNVEV (reference sequence). There are 13 residues in the CDR3. This CDR3 reads CASSFTNRDEAFF. CDR3 coding DNA: TGTGCCAGCAGTTTCACCAACCGTGATGAAGCTTTCTTT.

The chain uses TRBV20-1 and TRBJ2-7; perhaps TRBD1 as D (6 bases). V was shortened by 1 base and J by 3 bases, with 10 bases between the two germline ends. The CDR3 contains 13 residues. CDR1 is DFQATT and CDR2 is SNEGSKA in the germline V gene (reference sequence). DNA of the CDR3: TGCAGTGCTAGAGTCGCCAGGGGCTACGAGCAGTACTTC. Its protein product is CSARVARGYEQYF.

The J gene is TRBJ1-5, the V gene TRBV7-9, with no clear D. Germline V lookup: CDR1 SEHNR, CDR2 FQNEAQ (reference sequence). CDR3 length: 14 amino acids. Trimming stripped 3 bases from V and 3 bases from J, with 9 bases between. The CDR3 bases are TGTGCCAGCAGCTTCGGCGGGGACAATCAGCCCCAGCATTTT. This sequence encodes CASSFGGDNQPQHF.

The chain employs TRBV29-1 and TRBJ2-3, with 9 bases matching TRBD1. The germline V gene has CDR1 SQVTM and CDR2 ANQGSEA. After removal of 6 bases from V and 3 bases from J, the junction contained 7 bases not matched to a gene. CDR3 size: 14 residues. CDR3 in DNA: TGCAGCGTACCGGGACAGGGTAGAACAGATACGCAGTATTTT. As protein: CSVPGQGRTDTQYF.

This chain links TRBV10-3 with TRBJ2-7, with 10 bases matching TRBD1. The trim removed 10 bases at V and 5 bases at J, leaving 8 bases unmatched. This CDR3 has 13 residues. Germline CDR1 is ENHRY and CDR2 is SYGVKD. CDR3 sequence: CASAGTGAHEQYV. The CDR3 nucleotides read TGTGCCAGCGCCGGGACAGGGGCCCACGAGCAGTACGTC.

The chain carries TRBV11-2 and TRBJ2-5, with 8 positions matching TRBD2. Per the germline V gene, CDR1 is SGHAT and CDR2 is FQNNGV. The CDR3 sequence is 14 residues long. J was trimmed by 5 bases and V by 5 bases; bases with no gene match: 7. The CDR3 here is CASSAGLGGETQYF. DNA for the CDR3: TGTGCCAGCAGCGCGGGACTAGGGGGTGAGACCCAGTACTTC. The whole variable domain, filled in from reference TRBV11-2 and TRBJ2-5, reads EAGVAQSPRYKIIEKRQSVAFWCNPISGHATLYWYQQILGQGPKLLIQFQNNGVVDDSQLPKDRFSAERLKGVDSTLKIQPAKLEDSAVYLCASSAGLGGETQYFGPGTRLLVL.

V usage is TRBV3-1 and J usage is TRBJ2-2; D call uncertain. Germline V CDR1 and CDR2: LGHDT, YNNKEL (reference sequence). Trimming pared 0 bases from V and 6 bases from J, leaving 5 bases between. This CDR3 is built from 13 residues. This chain's CDR3 is CASSQDLAGELFF. The DNA of the CDR3 is TGTGCCAGCAGCCAAGATCTGGCCGGGGAGCTGTTTTTT.

The CDR3 DNA is TGTGCCAGCAGCCAAAGCACTGGAAACACTGAAGCTTTCTTT. Its translation: CASSQSTGNTEAFF. The chain uses TRBV3-1 and TRBJ1-1, with D uncertain. V dropped 2 bases and J dropped 2 bases, with 9 bases sitting between them. The germline V gene has CDR1 LGHDT and CDR2 YNNKEL (reference sequence). CDR3 length: 14 amino acids.

V gene TRBV5-1 combines with J gene TRBJ1-1, with 7 positions matching TRBD1. The CDR3 runs 16 residues. CDR1 is SGHRS and CDR2 is YFSETQ in the germline V gene. Trimming cost V 4 bases and J 1 base; bases outside gene matches: 10. The chain's CDR3 is CASSRDRAYENTEAFF. The DNA of the CDR3 is TGCGCCAGCAGCAGAGACAGGGCCTATGAGAACACTGAAGCTTTCTTT.

The rearrangement joins TRBV6-6 to TRBJ2-7; D is unresolved. V was clipped by 2 bases and J by 4 bases, with 9 bases between them. This CDR3 has 13 residues. CDR1 and CDR2 (germline): MNHNY, SVGAGI (reference sequence). The CDR3 DNA reads as TGTGCCAGCAGTTACAGCTCCTCGTACGAGCAGTACGTC. Amino acids: CASSYSSSYEQYV.

This sequence joins TRBV20-1 and TRBJ1-5; perhaps TRBD1 as D (5 bases). Germline CDR1 and CDR2: DFQATT and SNEGSKA (reference sequence). V was clipped by 3 bases and J by 6 bases, with 12 bases between them. The CDR3 is 13 amino acids. The DNA for the CDR3 is TGCAGTGCTAGGGGCAGGGAGGGTCAGCCCCAGCATTTT. Its protein is CSARGREGQPQHF.

The rearrangement links TRBV30 to TRBJ1-1, with 9 bases that match TRBD1. Germline CDR1 GTSNPN, CDR2 SVGIG (reference sequence). This CDR3 is built from 16 residues. V shed 3 bases and J 3 bases; nucleotides not matched to a gene: 11. Here the CDR3 reads CAWSRQQGARDTEAFF. The CDR3 DNA reads as TGTGCCTGGAGCCGTCAACAGGGGGCGCGTGACACTGAAGCTTTCTTT.

The V call is TRBV3-1, the J call TRBJ2-7; D is perhaps TRBD1 (6 bases). This CDR3 spans 12 amino acids. From germline, CDR1 is LGHDT and CDR2 YNNKEL (reference sequence). V was trimmed by 10 bases and J by 1 base, leaving 11 bases between them. CDR3 nucleotides: TGTGCCACGGAGGACAGTTCCTACGAGCAGTACTTC. Translated: CATEDSSYEQYF.

CDR3 bases: TGCGCCAGCAGCCAAGAGGGTGGCAATCAGCCCCAGCATTTT. This sequence encodes CASSQEGGNQPQHF. This chain links TRBV4-1 with TRBJ1-5, with D hard to call. V dropped 0 bases and J dropped 2 bases, with 5 bases sitting between them. The CDR3 covers 14 residues. Germline V gene sequence: CDR1 MGHRA, CDR2 YSYEKL.

The chain employs TRBV6-1 and TRBJ2-5, with 8 bases lining up with TRBD2. This CDR3 has 14 amino acids. From germline, CDR1 is MNHNS and CDR2 SASEGT. V was clipped by 6 bases and J by 1 base; unmatched bases: 4. The CDR3 loop is CASRRAGVQETQYF. DNA of the CDR3: TGTGCCAGCAGAAGAGCGGGGGTCCAAGAGACCCAGTACTTC.

V is TRBV30 and J is TRBJ1-1, with D uncertain. The CDR3 is 14 residues long. Germline V gene lookup returns CDR1 GTSNPN and CDR2 SVGIG (reference sequence). Trimming cost V 1 base and J 4 bases, with 13 bases left between them. DNA of the CDR3: TGTGCCTGGAGTGACCGTGCCTGGGGCACTGAAGCTTTCTTT. Translation gives CAWSDRAWGTEAFF.

The gene calls are TRBV20-1 and TRBJ2-5; TRBD1 aligns across 8 bases. J lost 3 bases, V lost 5 bases, and 8 bases had no gene match. This CDR3 comprises 14 residues. From germline, CDR1 is DFQATT and CDR2 SNEGSKA (reference sequence). In DNA form, the CDR3 reads TGCAGTGCTCGCCCGGGACAGGCTAAAGAGACCCAGTACTTC. The encoded protein is CSARPGQAKETQYF.

The J gene is TRBJ2-1, the V gene TRBV3-1; 9 nucleotides match TRBD2. The CDR3 totals 15 residues. The J segment lost 8 bases and the V segment lost 1 base, leaving 6 bases of the junction unmatched. Germline CDR1 reads LGHDT; CDR2 reads YNNKEL (reference sequence). This CDR3 reads CASSQASGVGDEQFF. Written as DNA, the CDR3 is TGTGCCAGCAGCCAAGCTAGCGGGGTCGGGGATGAGCAGTTCTTC.

Comment on this clonotype: Since no conserved phenylalanine or tryptophan closes the CDR3, a read error is the likely cause. The chain uses TRBV2 and TRBJ2-7; no reliable D call. Trimming took off 6 bases at V and 1 base at J, with 10 bases between the two ends. In germline, CDR1 is SNHLY, CDR2 FYNNEI. CDR3 length equals 13 residues. The CDR3 reads CASRADKSYEQYL. The CDR3, as DNA: TGTGCCAGCAGAGCCGACAAGTCCTACGAGCAGTACCTC.

The chain recombines TRBV6-1 with TRBJ2-7; D not resolved. Germline assignment: CDR1 MNHNS and CDR2 SASEGT. With 7 bases removed from V and 4 bases from J, the gap between germline ends came to 14 bases. The CDR3 length is 13 residues. CDR3 sequence reads: CASTLSGMYEQYF. The CDR3 DNA is TGTGCCAGCACCCTCAGTGGAATGTACGAGCAGTACTTC.

The rearrangement uses TRBV7-3 and TRBJ2-1; 11 nucleotides agree with TRBD2. J gave up 6 bases and V 8 bases, and 6 bases lay outside the gene matches. The germline gives CDR1 SGHTA, CDR2 FQGTGA. The CDR3 has 14 residues. CDR3 nucleotide sequence: TGTGCCAGCGGGCTAGCGGGGGGTTCCAATGAGCAGTTCTTC. As protein: CASGLAGGSNEQFF.

The chain links TRBV19 to TRBJ1-2, with D possibly being TRBD1 (5 bases). The CDR3 is 12 amino acids. Looked up from germline, CDR1 is LNHDA and CDR2 is SQIVND (reference sequence). Between the trimmed V and J ends, which lost 9 bases and 5 bases, there was a span of 13 bases. This CDR3 reads CASTGLYYGYTF. The CDR3 DNA sequence: TGTGCCAGCACAGGACTTTATTATGGCTACACCTTC.

This chain joins TRBV20-1 and TRBJ2-1; the match to TRBD2 covers 14 bases. CDR3 length: 14 amino acids. The J segment lost 6 bases and the V segment lost 5 bases, leaving 3 bases of the junction unmatched. The germline V gene has CDR1 DFQATT and CDR2 SNEGSKA (reference sequence). The CDR3 region is CSAGTSGGINEQFF. CDR3 bases: TGCAGTGCTGGGACTAGCGGGGGAATCAATGAGCAGTTCTTC.

The chain uses TRBV29-1 and TRBJ1-1; 8 bases agree with TRBD1. This CDR3 has 13 amino acids. Germline V lookup: CDR1 SQVTM, CDR2 ANQGSEA. The J segment lost 1 base and the V segment lost 3 bases, leaving 1 base of the junction unmatched. The CDR3 reads CSVEGQANTEAFF. CDR3 bases: TGCAGCGTTGAGGGACAGGCGAACACTGAAGCTTTCTTT.

The V call is TRBV2, the J call TRBJ1-5; possibly TRBD1 for D (5 bases). Germline V CDR1 and CDR2: SNHLY, FYNNEI. V was trimmed by 4 bases and J by 3 bases, leaving 10 bases between them. This CDR3 is 14 amino acids long. The CDR3 sequence is CASSASGNNQPQHF. The CDR3 region has the DNA TGTGCCAGCAGTGCCTCAGGGAACAATCAGCCCCAGCATTTT.